A single sample is the source of the 4 T cell receptor beta chains below, sequenced in a study of CD8+CD57+ T cells in acquired aplastic anemia. Genomic DNA provided the template from which TCR beta VDJ and CDR3 profiles were obtained. TCRdb redid the calling of the reads with MiXCR, one entry per CDR3 protein. The sample consists of 450,000 to 550,000 distinct CDR3 sequences, around 30% of them appearing once. In patients chosen for sequencing, flow cytometry had shown CD8+CD57+ cell expansion. Sequenced sample: sorted CD4+, CD8+, or CD8+CD57+ T cells (not recorded which) from PBMCs. The receptors were gathered from a human donor with aplastic anemia.

V and J are TRBV14 and TRBJ1-3; 7 nucleotides align to TRBD1. V trimming: 0 bases; J trimming: 0 bases; junction bases outside the gene matches: 8. Germline-derived CDR1 and CDR2 are SGHDN and FVKESK. The CDR3 sequence is 18 residues long. This CDR3 reads CASSQDAGQIHSGNTIYF. CDR3 coding DNA: TGTGCCAGCAGCCAAGACGCGGGACAGATCCACTCTGGAAACACCATATATTTT. Full variable domain (outside the CDR3, taken from reference TRBV14 and TRBJ1-3): EAGVTQFPSHSVIEKGQTVTLRCDPISGHDNLYWYRRVMGKEIKFLLHFVKESKQDESGMPNNRFLAERTGGTYSTLKVQPAELEDSGVYFCASSQDAGQIHSGNTIYFGEGSWLTVV.

The table lists this clonotype with a few counts. One end of the junction fails to match germline, which may point to a read error. The chain has TRBV10-3 and TRBJ1-2, with D possibly being TRBD1 (6 bases). CDR3 length: 12 residues. Germline-derived CDR1 and CDR2 are ENHRY and SYGVKD. Here the CDR3 DNA reads TGTGCCAGCAGCACAGGGATTTATGGCAACACCTTC. The encoded protein is CASSTGIYGNTF.

This clonotype was detected many times. The chain joins TRBV6-1 to TRBJ1-6, with D perhaps TRBD1 (6 bases). Trimming stripped 11 bases from V and 5 bases from J, with 13 bases between. The CDR3 is 13 residues long. The germline V gene encodes CDR1 MNHNS and CDR2 SASEGT. CDR3 sequence reads: CAARRTDNSPLHF. The CDR3 DNA is TGTGCCGCCCGACGGACAGATAATTCACCCCTCCACTTT.

In its sample, this clonotype was seen many times. The chain uses TRBV15 and TRBJ1-2, with a possible D match to TRBD1 (5 bases). CDR1 LNHNV and CDR2 YYDKDF come from the germline V gene (reference sequence). V lost 0 bases to trimming and J lost 8 bases, with 13 bases between them. The CDR3 totals 14 residues. The CDR3 DNA is TGTGCCACCAGCAGAGAGGCCTCGGGGCAGGGCTACACCTTC. It specifies CATSREASGQGYTF.